This TCR beta chain stems from a study of long-term antiretroviral therapy in people with HIV. Broader study findings: Diversity remained lower than transplant donor controls, even though it increased after ART. Clones with expansion before ART led the repertoire at all time points. Spans of CDR3 length were tighter for HIV repertoires than for controls.

Version v3.0 of the immunoSEQ assay ran at survey level. Data came from immunoSEQ multiplex PCR; TCRdb stores just in-frame clones and leaves some out. Here the sample spans 23,000 or so clones, under 90% being singletons. With regard to this clone: Its cognate antigen is unknown.

This sample comprised unsorted PBMCs, obtained 0.1 years before starting antiretroviral therapy. This sequence was found in a middle-aged man with HIV.

The CDR3 nucleotides read TGTGCCAGCAGCCAAAGTGAGGGGCCGGGAGAAGAGACCCAGTACTTC. Protein: CASSQSEGPGEETQYF. The V gene is TRBV4-2, the J gene TRBJ2-5, with D possibly matching TRBD2 (6 bases). CDR1 and CDR2 (germline): LGHNA, YNFKEQ. Trimming left V 2 bases short and J 3 bases short, with 16 bases between. This CDR3 contains 16 residues.